This T cell receptor (beta chain) was captured in a study of T cell changes during pregnancy in multiple sclerosis. The CDR3 extends over 14 amino acids. Germline lookup yields CDR1 SGHNT and CDR2 YYREEE (reference sequence). The germline V and J ends were trimmed by 2 bases and 6 bases, with 9 bases remaining between them. The repertoire was sequenced with immunoSEQ multiplex PCR; TCRdb's copy has only in-frame clones and lacks some. Of roughly 51,000 clones detected, about nine tenths appear once; the ten largest clones hold 0.15% to 0.2%. The sample consisted of CD4+ T cells from peripheral blood mononuclear cells, taken after pregnancy. The TCR comes from a female donor in good health, enrolled as a control in a pregnancy study. The J gene is TRBJ1-6, the V gene TRBV5-4, with D tentatively TRBD1 (5 bases). CDR3 sequence: CASSFRAPNSPLHF. In nucleotides, the CDR3 is TGTGCCAGCAGCTTCAGGGCACCTAATTCACCCCTCCACTTT.